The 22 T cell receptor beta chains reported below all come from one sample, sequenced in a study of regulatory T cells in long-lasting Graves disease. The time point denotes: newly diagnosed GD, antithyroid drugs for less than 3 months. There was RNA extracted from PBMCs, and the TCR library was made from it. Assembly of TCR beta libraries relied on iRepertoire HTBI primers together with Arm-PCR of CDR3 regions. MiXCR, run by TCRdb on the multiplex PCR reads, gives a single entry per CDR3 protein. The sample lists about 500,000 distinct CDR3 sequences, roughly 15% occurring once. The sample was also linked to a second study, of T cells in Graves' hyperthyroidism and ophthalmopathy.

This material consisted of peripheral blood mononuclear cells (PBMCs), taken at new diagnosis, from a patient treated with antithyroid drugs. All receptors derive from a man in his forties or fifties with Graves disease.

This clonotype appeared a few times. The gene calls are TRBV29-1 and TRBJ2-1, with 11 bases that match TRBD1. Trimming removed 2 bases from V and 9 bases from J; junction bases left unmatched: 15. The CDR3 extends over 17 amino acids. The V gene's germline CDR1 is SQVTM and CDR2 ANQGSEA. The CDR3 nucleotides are TGCAGCGTTGAAATGGCGGGCAGGGACAGGGGGAGCACTGAGCAGTTCTTC. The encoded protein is CSVEMAGRDRGSTEQFF.

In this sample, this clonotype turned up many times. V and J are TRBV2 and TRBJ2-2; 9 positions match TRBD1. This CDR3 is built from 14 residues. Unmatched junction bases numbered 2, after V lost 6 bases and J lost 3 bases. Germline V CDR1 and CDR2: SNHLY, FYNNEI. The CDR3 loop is CASRTGGDTGELFF. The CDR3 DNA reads TGTGCCAGCAGGACAGGGGGGGACACCGGGGAGCTGTTTTTT.

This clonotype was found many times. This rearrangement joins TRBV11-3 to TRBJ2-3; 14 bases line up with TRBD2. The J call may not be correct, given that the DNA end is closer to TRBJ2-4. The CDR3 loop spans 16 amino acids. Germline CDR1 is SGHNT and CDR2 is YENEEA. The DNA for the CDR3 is TGTGCCAGCAGCCCAGGGACTAGCGGGAGCGCCGAGACTCAGTACTTC. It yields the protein CASSPGTSGSAETQYF.

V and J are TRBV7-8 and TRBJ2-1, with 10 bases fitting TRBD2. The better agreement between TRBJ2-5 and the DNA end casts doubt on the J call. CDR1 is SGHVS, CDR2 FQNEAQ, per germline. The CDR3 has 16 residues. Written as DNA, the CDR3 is TGTGCCAGCAGCTTAGTGGGTCTAGCGGGAGTCGAGACCCAGTACTTC. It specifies CASSLVGLAGVETQYF.

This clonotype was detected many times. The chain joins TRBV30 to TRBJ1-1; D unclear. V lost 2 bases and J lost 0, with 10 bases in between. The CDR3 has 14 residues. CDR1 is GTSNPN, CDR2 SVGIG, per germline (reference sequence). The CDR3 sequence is CAWSIGLMNTEAFF. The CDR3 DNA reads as TGTGCCTGGAGTATTGGATTAATGAACACTGAAGCTTTCTTT.

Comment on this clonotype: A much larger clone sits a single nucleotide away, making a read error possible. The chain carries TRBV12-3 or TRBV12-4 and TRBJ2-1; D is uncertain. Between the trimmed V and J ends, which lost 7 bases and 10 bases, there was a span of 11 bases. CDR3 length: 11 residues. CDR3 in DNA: TGTGCCAGCATGGTTAGCCGCGAGCAGTTCTTC. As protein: CASMVSREQFF.

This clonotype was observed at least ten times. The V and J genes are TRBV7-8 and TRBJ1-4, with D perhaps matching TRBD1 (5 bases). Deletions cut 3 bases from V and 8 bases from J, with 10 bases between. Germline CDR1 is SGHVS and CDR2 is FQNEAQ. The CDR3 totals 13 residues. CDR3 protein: CASSFRVREKLFF. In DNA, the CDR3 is TGTGCCAGCAGCTTCAGGGTCCGGGAAAAACTGTTTTTT.

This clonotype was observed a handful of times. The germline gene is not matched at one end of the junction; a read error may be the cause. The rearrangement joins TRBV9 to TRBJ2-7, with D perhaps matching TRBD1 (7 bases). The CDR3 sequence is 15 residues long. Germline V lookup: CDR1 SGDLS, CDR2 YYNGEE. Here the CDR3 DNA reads TGTGCCAGCAGCGTAGACAGGGGAGGCTCCTACGAGCAGCACTTC. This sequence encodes CASSVDRGGSYEQHF.

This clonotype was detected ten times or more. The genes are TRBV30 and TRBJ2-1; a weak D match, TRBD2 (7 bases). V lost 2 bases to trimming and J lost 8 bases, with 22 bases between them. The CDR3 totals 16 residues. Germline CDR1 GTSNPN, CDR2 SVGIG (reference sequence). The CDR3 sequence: CAWSPIPAGHFDEQFF. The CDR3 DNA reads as TGTGCCTGGAGTCCCATACCAGCGGGACATTTCGATGAGCAGTTCTTC.

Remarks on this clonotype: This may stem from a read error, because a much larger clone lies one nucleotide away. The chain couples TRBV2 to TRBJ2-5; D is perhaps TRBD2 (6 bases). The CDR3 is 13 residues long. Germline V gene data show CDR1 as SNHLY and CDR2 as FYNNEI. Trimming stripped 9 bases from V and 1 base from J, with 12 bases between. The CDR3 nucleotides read TGTGCCAGGGGGAGGCAGATCCAAGAGACCCAGTACTTC. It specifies CARGRQIQETQYF.

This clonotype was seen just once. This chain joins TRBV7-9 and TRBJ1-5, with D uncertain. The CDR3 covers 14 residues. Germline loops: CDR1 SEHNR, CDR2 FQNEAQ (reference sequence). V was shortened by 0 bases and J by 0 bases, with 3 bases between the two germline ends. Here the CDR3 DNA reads TGTGCCAGCAGCTTAGCAAATAGCAATCAGCCCCAGCATTTT. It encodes CASSLANSNQPQHF.

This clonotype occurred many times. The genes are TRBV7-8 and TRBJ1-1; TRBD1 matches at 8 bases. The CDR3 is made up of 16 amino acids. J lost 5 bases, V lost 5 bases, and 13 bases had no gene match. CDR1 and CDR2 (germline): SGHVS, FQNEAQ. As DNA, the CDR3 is TGTGCCAGCAGCAGATGGGACAGGTGGATTTGGACTGAAGCTTTCTTT. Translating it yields CASSRWDRWIWTEAFF.

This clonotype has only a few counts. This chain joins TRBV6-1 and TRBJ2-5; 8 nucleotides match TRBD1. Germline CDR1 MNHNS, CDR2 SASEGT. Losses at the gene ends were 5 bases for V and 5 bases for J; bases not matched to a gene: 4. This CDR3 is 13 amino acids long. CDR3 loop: CASSKRQGETQYF. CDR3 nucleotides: TGTGCCAGCAGTAAACGACAGGGGGAGACCCAGTACTTC.

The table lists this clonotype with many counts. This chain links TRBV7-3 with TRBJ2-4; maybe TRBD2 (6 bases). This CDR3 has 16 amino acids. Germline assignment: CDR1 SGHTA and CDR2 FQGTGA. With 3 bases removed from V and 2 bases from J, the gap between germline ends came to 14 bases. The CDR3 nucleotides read TGTGCCAGCAGCTTGGGCGGGATGGGGTCCAAAAACATTCAGTACTTC. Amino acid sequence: CASSLGGMGSKNIQYF.

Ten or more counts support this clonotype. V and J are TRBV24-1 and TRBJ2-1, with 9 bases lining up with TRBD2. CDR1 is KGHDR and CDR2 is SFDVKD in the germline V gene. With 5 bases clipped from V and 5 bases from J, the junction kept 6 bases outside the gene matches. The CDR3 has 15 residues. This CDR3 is CATSVRLAAHNEQFF. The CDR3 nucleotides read TGTGCCACCAGTGTAAGACTAGCGGCCCACAATGAGCAGTTCTTC.

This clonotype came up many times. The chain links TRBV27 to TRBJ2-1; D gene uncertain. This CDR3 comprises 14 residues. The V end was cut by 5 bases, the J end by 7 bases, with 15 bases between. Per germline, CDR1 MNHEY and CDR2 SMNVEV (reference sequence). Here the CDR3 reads CASSPQDMQNEQFF. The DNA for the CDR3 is TGTGCCAGCAGTCCGCAAGACATGCAGAATGAGCAGTTCTTC.

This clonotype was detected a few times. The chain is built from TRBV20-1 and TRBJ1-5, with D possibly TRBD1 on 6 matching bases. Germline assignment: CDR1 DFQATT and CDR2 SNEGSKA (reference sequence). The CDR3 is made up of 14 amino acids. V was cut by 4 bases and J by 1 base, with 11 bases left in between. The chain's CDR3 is CSAISGASNQPQHF. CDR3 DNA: TGCAGTGCTATCTCAGGGGCCAGCAATCAGCCCCAGCATTTT.

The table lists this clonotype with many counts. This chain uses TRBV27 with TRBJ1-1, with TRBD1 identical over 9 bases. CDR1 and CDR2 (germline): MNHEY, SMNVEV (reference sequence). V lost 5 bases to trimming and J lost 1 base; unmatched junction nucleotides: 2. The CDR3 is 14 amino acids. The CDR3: CASSTGGSNTEAFF. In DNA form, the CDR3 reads TGTGCCAGCAGTACAGGGGGCTCGAACACTGAAGCTTTCTTT.

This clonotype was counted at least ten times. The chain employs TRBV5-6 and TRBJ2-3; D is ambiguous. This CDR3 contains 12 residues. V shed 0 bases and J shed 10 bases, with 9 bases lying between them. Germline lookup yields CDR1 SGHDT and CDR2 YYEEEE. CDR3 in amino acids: CASSLDGLAQYF. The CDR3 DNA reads TGTGCCAGCAGCTTGGACGGGCTCGCGCAGTATTTT.

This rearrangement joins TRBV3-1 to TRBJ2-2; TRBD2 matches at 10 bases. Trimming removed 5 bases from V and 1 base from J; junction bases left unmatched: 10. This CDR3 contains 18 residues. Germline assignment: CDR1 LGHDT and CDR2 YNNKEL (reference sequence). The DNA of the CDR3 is TGTGCCAGCAGCTCCCTACTACTAGCGGGACTGAACACCGGGGAGCTGTTTTTT. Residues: CASSSLLLAGLNTGELFF. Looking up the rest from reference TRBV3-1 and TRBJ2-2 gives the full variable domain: DTAVSQTPKYLVTQMGNDKSIKCEQNLGHDTMYWYKQDSKKFLKIMFSYNNKELIINETVPNRFSPKSPDKAHLNLHINSLELGDSAVYFCASSSLLLAGLNTGELFFGEGSRLTVL.

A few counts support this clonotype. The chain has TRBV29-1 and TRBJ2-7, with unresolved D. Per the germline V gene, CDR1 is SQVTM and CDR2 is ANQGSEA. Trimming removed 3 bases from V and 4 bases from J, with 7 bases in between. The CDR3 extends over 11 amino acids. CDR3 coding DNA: TGCAGCGTTGACCTGGGGTACGAGCAGTACTTC. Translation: CSVDLGYEQYF.

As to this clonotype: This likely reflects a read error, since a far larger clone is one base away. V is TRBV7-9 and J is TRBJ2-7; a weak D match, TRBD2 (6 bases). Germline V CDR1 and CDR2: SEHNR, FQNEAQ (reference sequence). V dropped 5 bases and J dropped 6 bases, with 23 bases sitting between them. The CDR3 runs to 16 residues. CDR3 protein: CASSPARLGNTCEQYF. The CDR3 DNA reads TGTGCCAGCAGCCCAGCCAGACTAGGTAACACCTGCGAGCAGTACTTC.